What follows describes a single TCR beta chain. The data derive from a study of control samples from healthy donors and cancer patients. Trimming stripped 3 bases from V and 5 bases from J, with 10 bases between. The CDR3 sequence is 13 residues long. Only in-frame clones appear in the TCRdb table, and some are missing; sequencing was by immunoSEQ multiplex PCR. The data show over 85,000 clones, roughly 94% seen once. The sample taken for sequencing was blood. The receptor's source is a woman under 30 in good health. The chain is built from TRBV12-3 or TRBV12-4 and TRBJ1-1, with a tentative D call TRBD1 (6 bases). CDR3 in DNA: TGTGCCAGCAGTTTTACAGGGAATACTGAAGCTTTCTTT. It yields the protein CASSFTGNTEAFF.